The next 7 T cell receptor beta chains were all read from a single sample in a study of post-analysis software for immune sequencing data. Their specific antigens are unknown. cDNA libraries of TCR beta carried unique molecular identifiers. Using its own MiXCR run on the PCR reads, TCRdb lists one record per CDR3 protein. In the table there are around 770,000 distinct CDR3 sequences, around 46% of which are singletons. The study's findings and limits: Controls had lower frequencies than patients of about 5 TRBV segments, which included TRBV5-6, TRBV5-1 and TRBV20-1.

The sequenced sample was blood. The receptors were sampled from a girl aged 5-17 years with multiple sclerosis.

This sequence joins TRBV6-5 and TRBJ1-5; no clear D gene. V lost 4 bases to trimming and J lost 3 bases, with 7 bases between them. The CDR3 consists of 13 residues. Germline CDR1 reads MNHEY; CDR2 reads SVGAGI. The CDR3 here is CASSLQLNQPQHF. In nucleotides, the CDR3 is TGTGCCAGCAGTTTACAGCTCAATCAGCCCCAGCATTTT.

This clonotype appeared a few times. This rearrangement joins TRBV20-1 to TRBJ2-7; tentatively, D is TRBD1 or TRBD2 (5 bases each). Germline CDR1 is DFQATT and CDR2 is SNEGSKA (reference sequence). Trimming took 6 bases from V and 0 from J, leaving 15 bases between them. The CDR3 covers 14 residues. The CDR3 DNA is TGCAGTGCCCGAAGGGACGAGAGCTCCTACGAGCAGTACTTC. Its translation: CSARRDESSYEQYF.

This clonotype has just one count. The V gene is TRBV3-1, the J gene TRBJ1-2, with 7 bases that match TRBD1. The germline V gene encodes CDR1 LGHDT and CDR2 YNNKEL (reference sequence). The CDR3 loop spans 14 amino acids. V was pared by 5 bases and J by 1 base, with 4 bases of the junction left unmatched. CDR3: CASSSGQFNYGYTF. The DNA for the CDR3 is TGTGCCAGCAGCTCGGGACAGTTTAACTATGGCTACACCTTC.

V gene TRBV6-2 or TRBV6-3 combines with J gene TRBJ1-1; D is unresolved. The CDR3 sequence is 14 residues long. Per germline, CDR1 MNHEY and CDR2 SVGEGT. The ends were cut back, 6 bases at V and 4 bases at J, with 15 bases in the middle. DNA for the CDR3: TGTGCCAGCAGCTCCGCCTGGAGCGCCACTGAAGCTTTCTTT. The encoded protein is CASSSAWSATEAFF.

This clonotype has only a few counts. The J gene is TRBJ2-7, the V gene TRBV12-3 or TRBV12-4; 8 bases line up with TRBD2. The CDR3 loop spans 14 amino acids. Trimming removed 6 bases from V and 3 bases from J; junction bases left unmatched: 7. CDR3: CASRPGGTSYEQYF. The DNA of the CDR3 is TGTGCCAGCAGGCCGGGCGGGACTAGCTACGAGCAGTACTTC.

V usage is TRBV5-6 and J usage is TRBJ2-7; 7 bases are a match to TRBD2. This CDR3 is built from 15 residues. J gave up 1 base and V 3 bases, and 7 bases lay outside the gene matches. Germline CDR1 SGHDT, CDR2 YYEEEE. CDR3 DNA: TGTGCCAGCAGCTCCCGGACTAGTTGGTCCTACGAGCAGTACTTC. The encoded protein is CASSSRTSWSYEQYF.

This clonotype was found a few times. The chain has TRBV7-6 and TRBJ2-5; D is perhaps TRBD1 (5 bases). TRBJ2-7 matches the DNA end more closely, so the J call is doubtful. Germline V gene sequence: CDR1 SGHVS, CDR2 FNYEAQ. The CDR3 sequence is 15 residues long. The CDR3 reads CASSLAQDKLNEQYF. The CDR3 DNA follows: TGTGCCAGCAGCTTAGCACAGGACAAATTAAACGAGCAGTACTTC.